This T cell receptor (beta chain) was sequenced for a study of T cell responses to AZD1222 COVID-19 vaccine. This table comes from immunoSEQ multiplex PCR, and its TCRdb copy is limited to in-frame clones, with some not included. This table has around 200,000 clones, around 88% appearing once. The CDR3 has 14 residues. This TCR derives from an adult in good health. This sample comprised peripheral blood, obtained on day 0 of AZD1222 vaccination. This chain links TRBV12-2 with TRBJ1-6; the D call in the table, TRBD1, was not verified against the DNA. TRBV12-2 is termed a pseudogene. CDR3: CASRFYRVVSPLHF. The CDR3 nucleotides read TGTGCAAGTCGCTTCTACAGGGTTGTGTCACCCCTCCACTTT.